These 10 T cell receptor beta chains came from one sample sequenced in a study of vaccination effects on CD4 cells after COVID-19. Their antigens are not known. Sequenced by immunoSEQ multiplex PCR; TCRdb stores in-frame clones only, minus some. The table includes tens of thousands of clones, over 70% detected once. Isolating CD4+ T cells followed approximately ten days of culture. Everyone in the study got two shots of either the BNT162b2 or mRNA-1273 vaccine. The material sequenced was CD4+ T cells from PBMCs cultured without peptide, taken after COVID-19 vaccination. The receptors come from a human donor who received a COVID-19 vaccine.

The rearrangement uses TRBV3-1 (or the pseudogene TRBV3-2) and TRBJ2-3; D is ambiguous. The CDR3 has 15 residues. The germline gives CDR1 LGHDT, CDR2 YNNKEL (reference sequence). V was pared by 1 base and J by 0 bases, with 8 bases between. CDR3 sequence reads: CASSQGPQSTDTQYF. The CDR3 DNA follows: TGTGCCAGCAGCCAAGGACCCCAGAGCACAGATACGCAGTATTTT.

The rearrangement links TRBV7-3 to TRBJ2-3; D perhaps matches TRBD2 (5 bases). The germline V gene encodes CDR1 SGHTA and CDR2 FQGTGA. This CDR3 has 14 amino acids. With 5 bases removed from V and 4 bases from J, the gap between germline ends came to 13 bases. CDR3 DNA sequence: TGTGCCAGCAGCCCATCGCGGGCGGCAGATACGCAGTATTTT. It codes for CASSPSRAADTQYF.

V gene TRBV6-1 combines with J gene TRBJ1-1, with a weak D call TRBD1 (6 bases). The CDR3 length is 13 residues. Germline CDR1 reads MNHNS; CDR2 reads SASEGT. V lost 3 bases to trimming and J lost 10 bases, with 15 bases between them. CDR3 in amino acids: CASSDERDKSAFF. The CDR3 DNA reads as TGTGCCAGCAGTGATGAGAGGGACAAATCAGCTTTCTTT.

This chain links TRBV15 with TRBJ1-5; no firm D call. The CDR3 spans 15 residues. The ends were cut back, 0 bases at V and 3 bases at J, with 9 bases in the middle. Germline V gene sequence: CDR1 LNHNV, CDR2 YYDKDF (reference sequence). The CDR3 DNA sequence: TGTGCCACCAGCAGAGATCGGCACTTCAATCAGCCCCAGCATTTT. Protein: CATSRDRHFNQPQHF.

The genes are TRBV11-2 and TRBJ1-6; 9 bases align to TRBD1. The germline V gene has CDR1 SGHAT and CDR2 FQNNGV. With 1 base clipped from V and 8 bases from J, the junction kept 6 bases outside the gene matches. The CDR3 has 16 residues. CDR3: CASSLAGQGMDSPLHF. Written as DNA, the CDR3 is TGTGCCAGCAGCTTAGCTGGACAGGGGATGGATTCACCCCTCCACTTT.

The gene calls are TRBV5-6 and TRBJ2-7; 10 bases fit TRBD1. The V gene's germline CDR1 is SGHDT and CDR2 YYEEEE. The CDR3 length is 13 residues. With 5 bases clipped from V and 4 bases from J, the junction kept 3 bases outside the gene matches. The CDR3 loop reads CASRTGGAYEQYV. The CDR3 region has the DNA TGTGCCAGCAGGACAGGGGGCGCGTACGAGCAGTACGTC.

The chain is built from TRBV6-5 and TRBJ1-2; a possible D gene is TRBD1 (5 bases). CDR3 length: 12 amino acids. CDR1 and CDR2 from the germline V gene are MNHEY and SVGAGI. V lost 6 bases, J lost 4 bases, and 9 bases lay in between. For the CDR3, the DNA is TGTGCCAGCAGACTCGACAGCTATGGCTACACCTTC. Translated: CASRLDSYGYTF.

The J gene is TRBJ2-1, the V gene TRBV20-1; D ambiguous. Trimming took 3 bases from V and 4 from J, leaving 10 bases between them. The germline V gene has CDR1 DFQATT and CDR2 SNEGSKA (reference sequence). This CDR3 contains 13 residues. Written as DNA, the CDR3 is TGCAGTGCTAGTCCCACATCTTACAATGAGCAGTTCTTC. Residues: CSASPTSYNEQFF.

This rearrangement joins TRBV18 to TRBJ1-5; D call uncertain. The CDR3 is made up of 13 amino acids. V dropped 7 bases and J dropped 2 bases, with 9 bases sitting between them. Germline V lookup: CDR1 KGHSH, CDR2 LQKENI. For the CDR3, the DNA is TGTGCCAGCTACGACGGAGGCAATCAGCCCCAGCATTTT. Its translation is CASYDGGNQPQHF.

This rearrangement joins TRBV7-3 to TRBJ2-5; either TRBD1 or TRBD2 may fit D (5 bases each). Germline CDR1 is SGHTA and CDR2 is FQGTGA. Trimming left V 2 bases short and J 5 bases short, with 12 bases between. The CDR3 has 14 residues. The CDR3 loop reads CASSLSGWGETQYF. The DNA for the CDR3 is TGTGCCAGCAGCTTATCAGGCTGGGGGGAGACCCAGTACTTC.